These 23 T cell receptor beta chains were sequenced from one sample in a study. Library preparation for bulk TCR sequencing followed a modified SMART protocol. A single record per CDR3 protein comes from TCRdb applying MiXCR to the 5' RACE reads. The table has more than 550 distinct CDR3 sequences, about 20% seen once; the top ten hold about 72%. The sample consisted of gluten tetramer+ CD4+ T cells from blood or duodenal biopsy (not recorded which); whether cultured is not recorded, taken while untreated, on a gluten-free diet, or during gluten challenge (not recorded which). The source is a female donor with celiac disease.

About this clonotype: The junction departs from the called germline gene at one end, perhaps through a read error. The rearrangement joins TRBV7-2 to TRBJ2-3; D uncertain. The CDR3 runs 13 residues. Germline CDR1 reads SGHTA; CDR2 reads FQGNSA. CDR3 residues: CVSSIRSTDTHYF. CDR3 coding DNA: TGTGTCAGCAGCATCAGGAGCACTGATACGCATTATTTT.

This clonotype appeared a few times. The chain employs TRBV7-2 and TRBJ2-7; 9 positions match TRBD2. Trimming cost V 3 bases and J 2 bases; bases outside gene matches: 2. The germline gives CDR1 SGHTA, CDR2 FQGNSA. This CDR3 is built from 14 residues. CDR3 nucleotides: TGTGCCAGCAGCTTCGCGGGGGGGCCCTACGAGCAGTACTTC. Amino acid sequence: CASSFAGGPYEQYF.

At least ten counts were recorded for this clonotype. CDR3 DNA: TGCGCCAGCAGACAGACTAGCGGTAGCCACGAGCAGTACTTC. It is translated as CASRQTSGSHEQYF. This chain links TRBV5-1 with TRBJ2-7; 9 nucleotides align to TRBD2. The V segment lost 5 bases and the J segment 5 bases; nucleotides outside the gene matches: 8. CDR1 and CDR2 from the germline V gene are SGHRS and YFSETQ. The CDR3 is 14 amino acids.

Within the sample, this clonotype is large. The chain joins TRBV24-1 to TRBJ2-3; D is unclear. Germline CDR1 reads KGHDR; CDR2 reads SFDVKD. This CDR3 contains 17 residues. Trimming took 0 bases from V and 2 from J, leaving 14 bases between them. As DNA, the CDR3 is TGTGCCACCAGTGATTTGGGCGGTCCGACCTTCACAGATACGCAGTATTTT. Protein sequence: CATSDLGGPTFTDTQYF.

This clonotype was seen many times. V and J are TRBV11-1 and TRBJ2-2; TRBD1 agrees at 8 bases. Germline CDR1 and CDR2: SGHAT and FQDESV (reference sequence). Germline trimming cut 5 bases from V and 3 bases from J; bases unmatched to any gene: 8. CDR3 length: 16 residues. The CDR3 sequence: CASSPGGGLDTGELFF. The CDR3 DNA reads TGTGCCAGCAGCCCAGGGGGCGGGTTGGACACCGGGGAGCTGTTTTTT.

This clonotype came up many times. The genes are TRBV14 and TRBJ1-5; D gene unclear. The germline gives CDR1 SGHDN, CDR2 FVKESK. The CDR3 has 12 residues. The germline V and J ends were trimmed by 4 bases and 8 bases, with 9 bases remaining between them. CDR3 DNA: TGTGCCAGCAGCCGAGGTCCGGAGCCCCAGCATTTT. Translated: CASSRGPEPQHF.

Relative to its sample, this clonotype is medium-sized. The chain joins TRBV7-3 to TRBJ2-7; no definite D call. Trimming removed 8 bases at V and 1 base at J, with 9 bases between. The CDR3 is 12 amino acids. From germline, CDR1 is SGHTA and CDR2 FQGTGA. The CDR3 DNA is TGTGCCAGCCCGGGCGGTTCCTACGAGCAGTACTTC. Its translation: CASPGGSYEQYF. Together with reference TRBV7-3 and TRBJ2-7, the CDR3 gives the full variable domain: GAGVSQTPSNKVTEKGKYVELRCDPISGHTALYWYRQSLGQGPEFLIYFQGTGAADDSGLPNDRFFAVRPEGSVSTLKIQRTERGDSAVYLCASPGGSYEQYFGPGTRLTVT.

The genes are TRBV5-4 and TRBJ2-7; TRBD1 matches at 9 bases. V shed 7 bases and J 4 bases; nucleotides not matched to a gene: 9. Germline values: CDR1 SGHNT, CDR2 YYREEE (reference sequence). This CDR3 is built from 14 residues. Here the CDR3 reads CASRHQDRGYEQYF. CDR3 nucleotides: TGTGCCAGCCGCCACCAGGACAGGGGTTACGAGCAGTACTTC.

CDR3 sequence reads: CAIRGLADDNEQFF. CDR3 DNA sequence: TGTGCCATCAGGGGACTAGCGGATGACAATGAGCAGTTCTTC. J is TRBJ2-1 and V is TRBV10-3; 11 nucleotides match TRBD2. The V segment lost 6 bases and the J segment 5 bases; nucleotides outside the gene matches: 3. Germline CDR1 reads ENHRY; CDR2 reads SYGVKD. The CDR3 loop spans 14 amino acids.

This clonotype was counted many times. The chain carries TRBV11-3 and TRBJ1-1; D is ambiguous. The CDR3 has 15 residues. The germline V and J ends were trimmed by 1 base and 1 base, with 10 bases remaining between them. Germline V gene sequence: CDR1 SGHNT, CDR2 YENEEA. The CDR3 protein is CASSLAATRNTEAFF. CDR3 in DNA: TGTGCCAGCAGCTTAGCAGCCACAAGGAACACTGAAGCTTTCTTT.

This clonotype was detected ten times or more. The chain is built from TRBV3-1 and TRBJ2-7; 10 positions match TRBD2. V was clipped by 2 bases and J by 1 base; unmatched bases: 5. CDR3 length equals 16 residues. Germline CDR1 LGHDT, CDR2 YNNKEL (reference sequence). The DNA of the CDR3 is TGTGCCAGCAGCCAACTAAGCGGGAGGGCGTCCTACGAGCAGTACTTC. Translating gives CASSQLSGRASYEQYF.

This clonotype is medium-sized within its sample. The chain combines TRBV6-1 with TRBJ2-7; D perhaps matches TRBD1 (7 bases). V was trimmed by 2 bases and J by 4 bases, leaving 9 bases between them. CDR1 is MNHNS and CDR2 is SASEGT in the germline V gene. This CDR3 has 13 amino acids. The CDR3 sequence: CASSEQGGYEQYF. Here the CDR3 DNA reads TGTGCCAGCAGTGAACAGGGGGGATACGAGCAGTACTTC.

This clonotype has at least ten counts. The chain is built from TRBV24-1 and TRBJ2-7; possible D gene TRBD2, 6 bases. Trimming took 9 bases from V and 1 from J, leaving 15 bases between them. In germline, CDR1 is KGHDR, CDR2 SFDVKD. The CDR3 is made up of 14 amino acids. This CDR3 is CATSTPGASYEQYF. Here the CDR3 DNA reads TGTGCCACCTCGACGCCGGGAGCTTCCTACGAGCAGTACTTC.

In its sample, this clonotype was seen many times. J is TRBJ2-5 and V is TRBV3-2; the table assigns TRBD1, which was not confirmed against the DNA. TRBV3-2 is a pseudogene. The length of the CDR3 is 17 residues. CDR3: CASSPRNGTPWQETQYF. The DNA for the CDR3 is TGTGCCAGCAGCCCACGGAACGGGACCCCGTGGCAAGAGACCCAGTACTTC.

This clonotype showed up many times. The chain combines TRBV27 with TRBJ1-1, with 8 bases identical to TRBD1. With 7 bases clipped from V and 4 bases from J, the junction kept 8 bases outside the gene matches. CDR3 length: 14 residues. The germline gives CDR1 MNHEY, CDR2 SMNVEV (reference sequence). CDR3 amino acids: CASIPDRDGTEAFF. As DNA, the CDR3 is TGTGCCAGCATCCCGGACAGGGATGGCACTGAAGCTTTCTTT.

The table lists this clonotype with many counts. The genes are TRBV18 and TRBJ2-2, with 7 bases that match TRBD2. The V and J ends lost 3 bases and 3 bases, in that order; junction bases with no gene match: 4. The V gene's germline CDR1 is KGHSH and CDR2 LQKENI. The CDR3 consists of 15 residues. The CDR3 region has the DNA TGTGCCAGCTCACCCCTAGCGGATCACACCGGGGAGCTGTTTTTT. Translation gives CASSPLADHTGELFF.

The chain has TRBV5-1 and TRBJ2-3, with D tentatively TRBD2 (5 bases). The V gene lost 4 bases and the J gene lost 3 bases, with 12 bases spanning the gap. There are 14 residues in the CDR3. The germline CDR1 and CDR2 sequences are SGHRS and YFSETQ. CDR3 protein: CASSPGKWTDTQYF. Written as DNA, the CDR3 is TGCGCCAGCAGCCCGGGGAAGTGGACAGATACGCAGTATTTT.

This clonotype has only a few counts. The chain recombines TRBV19 with TRBJ2-7, with 9 positions matching TRBD1. Germline V CDR1 and CDR2: LNHDA, SQIVND (reference sequence). The CDR3 spans 15 residues. V shed 2 bases and J 7 bases; nucleotides not matched to a gene: 9. Here the CDR3 reads CASSIMTGGASEQYF. DNA for the CDR3: TGTGCCAGTAGTATAATGACAGGGGGTGCGTCTGAGCAGTACTTC.

The chain combines TRBV7-3 with TRBJ2-1; TRBD2 aligns across 12 bases. CDR1 and CDR2 (germline): SGHTA, FQGTGA. This CDR3 has 14 amino acids. V dropped 2 bases and J dropped 9; count of bases not matched to a gene: 2. The CDR3 region has the DNA TGTGCCAGCAGCTTACCTAGCGGGGGGGCTGAGCAGTTCTTC. Protein sequence: CASSLPSGGAEQFF. Full variable domain (remainder filled in from reference TRBV7-3 and TRBJ2-1): GAGVSQTPSNKVTEKGKYVELRCDPISGHTALYWYRQSLGQGPEFLIYFQGTGAADDSGLPNDRFFAVRPEGSVSTLKIQRTERGDSAVYLCASSLPSGGAEQFFGPGTRLTVL.

V gene TRBV7-2 combines with J gene TRBJ2-3; D gene uncertain. CDR1 is SGHTA, CDR2 FQGNSA, per germline. The V end lost 5 bases, the J end lost 1 base, and 7 bases lay between the germline ends. The CDR3 covers 13 residues. CDR3: CTSSVRGTDTQYF. The CDR3 coding sequence is TGTACCAGCAGCGTCAGAGGCACAGATACGCAGTATTTT.

This clonotype is large within its sample. J is TRBJ2-2 and V is TRBV5-6; D is unresolved. Germline loops: CDR1 SGHDT, CDR2 YYEEEE. Trimming removed 2 bases from V and 4 bases from J, with 6 bases in between. The CDR3 is 13 residues long. CDR3: CASSFSVTGELFF. The CDR3 nucleotides are TGTGCCAGCAGCTTCTCGGTCACCGGGGAGCTGTTTTTT.

The chain couples TRBV6-2 or TRBV6-3 to TRBJ2-1; TRBD2 agrees at 7 bases. Looked up from germline, CDR1 is MNHEY and CDR2 is SVGEGT. The CDR3 is 14 residues long. J was trimmed by 3 bases and V by 4 bases; bases with no gene match: 3. The CDR3 here is CASSWSGGYNEQFF. The DNA for the CDR3 is TGTGCCAGCAGTTGGTCGGGGGGCTACAATGAGCAGTTCTTC.

This clonotype is classed as medium-sized. The gene calls are TRBV9 and TRBJ1-3; D call uncertain. CDR3 length: 12 residues. V lost 0 bases to trimming and J lost 2 bases, with 0 bases between them. Germline-derived CDR1 and CDR2 are SGDLS and YYNGEE. CDR3 DNA sequence: TGTGCCAGCAGCGTAGCTGGAAACACCATATATTTT. It translates to CASSVAGNTIYF.